The 30 T cell receptor beta chains below come from one sample, sequenced in a study of T-cell reconstitution after alpha-beta-depleted transplantation in children. Using unique molecular identifiers, the investigators prepared the TCRbeta library. Via MiXCR, TCRdb re-called the PCR reads, giving one row per CDR3 protein. The table shows a few hundred thousand distinct CDR3 sequences, with 25% to 30% occurring only once. The starting material was PBMCs, obtained before TCRalphabeta/CD19-depleted stem cell transplant. These receptors all stem from a boy under three years old with Wiskott-Aldrich syndrome, due to receive a stem cell transplant.

The V and J genes are TRBV6-1 and TRBJ2-1, with 10 bases fitting TRBD2. Trimming at V came to 6 bases and at J to 8 bases, leaving 4 bases not matched to a gene. Germline V gene data show CDR1 as MNHNS and CDR2 as SASEGT. This CDR3 is built from 13 residues. DNA for the CDR3: TGTGCCAGCAGGGGGAGCGGGAGGGATGAGCAGTTCTTC. This gives the protein CASRGSGRDEQFF.

This chain uses TRBV10-3 with TRBJ2-5, with TRBD1 identical over 7 bases. Germline V gene data show CDR1 as ENHRY and CDR2 as SYGVKD. This CDR3 is 14 amino acids long. The J segment lost 3 bases and the V segment lost 5 bases, leaving 6 bases of the junction unmatched. CDR3 loop: CAISLPGQKETQYF. The CDR3 DNA reads as TGTGCCATCAGTCTTCCGGGACAGAAAGAGACCCAGTACTTC.

This clonotype was recorded only once. The J gene is TRBJ2-7, the V gene TRBV20-1; the D is unclear. Trimming shortened V by 5 bases and J by 2 bases, and 13 bases separated the two germline ends. CDR1 and CDR2 from the germline V gene are DFQATT and SNEGSKA (reference sequence). This CDR3 has 13 residues. This chain's CDR3 is CSALDLTAYEQYF. The CDR3 nucleotides read TGCAGTGCTTTGGATCTTACCGCCTACGAGCAGTACTTC.

Points on this clonotype: The junction shows a germline mismatch at one end, possibly a read error. The chain employs TRBV5-1 and TRBJ2-1; 7 bases line up with TRBD1. The germline V gene has CDR1 SGHRS and CDR2 YFSETQ. The CDR3 has 15 residues. The CDR3 here is CASSLEGTDYSEQFF. CDR3 in DNA: TGCGCCAGCAGCTTGGAGGGGACAGATTACAGTGAGCAGTTCTTC.

The chain couples TRBV30 to TRBJ2-1; the match to TRBD1 covers 10 bases. With 1 base clipped from V and 7 bases from J, the junction kept 7 bases outside the gene matches. CDR3 size: 15 residues. Germline values: CDR1 GTSNPN, CDR2 SVGIG (reference sequence). The CDR3 DNA reads as TGTGCCTGGAGTGGGGCCGGGACAGGGGCAAATGAGCAGTTCTTC. Translation gives CAWSGAGTGANEQFF.

This clonotype was found a few times. This chain joins TRBV15 and TRBJ1-1, with D possibly TRBD1 on 5 matching bases. The CDR3 is 13 amino acids. The germline V and J ends were trimmed by 6 bases and 0 bases, with 8 bases remaining between them. CDR1 and CDR2 (germline): LNHNV, YYDKDF (reference sequence). The CDR3 spells CATRGDLNTEAFF. The DNA of the CDR3 is TGTGCCACCAGAGGGGACCTGAACACTGAAGCTTTCTTT.

This rearrangement joins TRBV11-2 to TRBJ1-1; D remains ambiguous. V lost 5 bases and J 3 bases, leaving 13 bases between the germline ends. CDR1 is SGHAT, CDR2 FQNNGV, per germline. The CDR3 runs to 14 residues. This CDR3 is CASSTGPEYTEAFF. Written as DNA, the CDR3 is TGTGCCAGCAGCACCGGACCGGAATACACTGAAGCTTTCTTT.

CDR3 coding DNA: TGCAGTGCTCCTAAATCAAGCGGGGCTTACAATGAGCAGTTCTTC. Its protein is CSAPKSSGAYNEQFF. The rearrangement joins TRBV20-1 to TRBJ2-1; 7 bases fit TRBD2. This CDR3 has 15 amino acids. V dropped 5 bases and J dropped 4; count of bases not matched to a gene: 11. Germline V CDR1 and CDR2: DFQATT, SNEGSKA (reference sequence).

V is TRBV15 and J is TRBJ2-1, with TRBD2 identical over 8 bases. Germline CDR1 and CDR2: LNHNV and YYDKDF (reference sequence). This CDR3 is built from 16 residues. J was trimmed by 4 bases and V by 5 bases; bases with no gene match: 10. The CDR3 loop is CATSPRGLAGYNEQFF. The CDR3 region has the DNA TGTGCCACCAGCCCCCGAGGACTAGCTGGATACAATGAGCAGTTCTTC.

The sample holds a few counts of this clonotype. The chain joins TRBV7-9 to TRBJ1-2; D call uncertain. The CDR3 runs 16 residues. Germline V gene sequence: CDR1 SEHNR, CDR2 FQNEAQ (reference sequence). The V end lost 5 bases, the J end lost 2 bases, and 18 bases lay between the germline ends. The CDR3 bases are TGTGCCAGCAGCGGACCGATAAGTGGGGTCAACTATGGCTACACCTTC. It yields the protein CASSGPISGVNYGYTF.

The chain recombines TRBV25-1 with TRBJ2-7; D perhaps matches TRBD1 (6 bases). V lost 5 bases and J 6 bases, leaving 17 bases between the germline ends. From germline, CDR1 is MGHDK and CDR2 SYGVNS. The CDR3 has 14 residues. The CDR3 DNA follows: TGTGCCAGCAGTAAAAACAGGGAAAGCTCCGAGCAGTACTTC. Encoded protein: CASSKNRESSEQYF.

This rearrangement joins TRBV12-3 or TRBV12-4 to TRBJ2-2; 7 nucleotides align to TRBD1. Germline trimming cut 6 bases from V and 6 bases from J; bases unmatched to any gene: 4. This CDR3 has 13 residues. In DNA form, the CDR3 reads TGTGCCAGCAGCACAGGGGAAGCCGGGGAGCTGTTTTTT. Translated, it gives CASSTGEAGELFF.

The chain carries TRBV29-1 and TRBJ2-7, with a tentative D call TRBD2 (7 bases). V was shortened by 6 bases and J by 7 bases, with 13 bases between the two germline ends. The CDR3 sequence is 11 residues long. Germline V CDR1 and CDR2: SQVTM, ANQGSEA. The CDR3 region is CSVRGGFEQYF. The CDR3 bases are TGCAGCGTGAGGGGGGGGTTTGAGCAGTACTTC.

This clonotype has more than one count but fewer than ten. The V call is TRBV20-1, the J call TRBJ2-5; TRBD1 might be the D (7 bases). This CDR3 has 13 residues. The V gene lost 3 bases and the J gene lost 1 base, with 9 bases spanning the gap. The V gene's germline CDR1 is DFQATT and CDR2 SNEGSKA (reference sequence). CDR3 DNA: TGCAGTGCTAGGGAGGGGGCCCAAGAGACCCAGTACTTC. This sequence encodes CSAREGAQETQYF.

This clonotype appeared a few times. CDR3 sequence reads: CASSPFRGPTYEQYF. Written as DNA, the CDR3 is TGTGCCAGCAGCCCCTTCAGGGGGCCTACCTACGAGCAGTACTTC. The J gene is TRBJ2-7, the V gene TRBV5-5; 8 bases line up with TRBD1. Germline V lookup: CDR1 SGHKS, CDR2 YYEKEE (reference sequence). CDR3 length: 15 residues. V trimming: 4 bases; J trimming: 2 bases; junction bases outside the gene matches: 8. The whole variable domain, filled in from reference TRBV5-5 and TRBJ2-7, reads DAGVTQSPTHLIKTRGQQVTLRCSPISGHKSVSWYQQVLGQGPQFIFQYYEKEERGRGNFPDRFSARQFPNYSSELNVNALLLGDSALYLCASSPFRGPTYEQYFGPGTRLTVT.

The V and J genes are TRBV12-3 or TRBV12-4 and TRBJ2-7; 7 nucleotides align to TRBD1. The CDR3 contains 14 residues. The ends lost 5 bases at V and 3 bases at J; junction bases unmatched: 7. The DNA of the CDR3 is TGTGCCAGCAGTCCGACAGGGCAACTCTACGAGCAGTACTTC. Protein sequence: CASSPTGQLYEQYF.

This clonotype has only a few counts. The chain links TRBV4-1 to TRBJ2-7, with 10 bases that match TRBD2. The CDR3 spans 15 residues. V trimming: 5 bases; J trimming: 4 bases; junction bases outside the gene matches: 8. Germline lookup yields CDR1 MGHRA and CDR2 YSYEKL. CDR3 coding DNA: TGCGCCAGCAGCGCGAGAGCGGGAGGGCCATACGAGCAGTACTTC. Translated, it gives CASSARAGGPYEQYF.

V usage is TRBV5-1 and J usage is TRBJ2-1; 9 nucleotides match TRBD2. CDR1 and CDR2 from the germline V gene are SGHRS and YFSETQ. Trimming cost V 0 bases and J 6 bases; bases outside gene matches: 13. CDR3 length equals 18 residues. CDR3 amino acids: CASSLDRGPGLARNEQFF. CDR3 nucleotides: TGCGCCAGCAGCTTGGATCGTGGGCCGGGACTAGCCCGCAATGAGCAGTTCTTC.

The chain uses TRBV5-1 and TRBJ2-6; 8 bases are a match to TRBD1. CDR1 and CDR2 from the germline V gene are SGHRS and YFSETQ. Germline trimming cut 4 bases from V and 4 bases from J; bases unmatched to any gene: 4. The CDR3 spans 15 residues. CDR3 in DNA: TGCGCCAGCAGCACCCAGGGGGCCGGGGCCAACGTCCTGACTTTC. The encoded protein is CASSTQGAGANVLTF.

This clonotype was observed a handful of times. The chain couples TRBV20-1 to TRBJ2-1, with 10 bases lining up with TRBD2. Per the germline V gene, CDR1 is DFQATT and CDR2 is SNEGSKA (reference sequence). The CDR3 is made up of 13 amino acids. The V segment lost 7 bases and the J segment 8 bases; nucleotides outside the gene matches: 8. The CDR3 reads CSGEREGLDEQFF. The CDR3, as DNA: TGCAGTGGGGAGCGGGAGGGCCTGGATGAGCAGTTCTTC.

This chain connects TRBV5-4 to TRBJ1-1; D uncertain. V lost 3 bases and J lost 4, with 13 bases in between. The CDR3 extends over 14 amino acids. The germline V gene encodes CDR1 SGHNT and CDR2 YYREEE (reference sequence). DNA for the CDR3: TGTGCCAGCAGCTCTACGCCCAGTGTCACTGAAGCTTTCTTT. It encodes CASSSTPSVTEAFF.

The DNA for the CDR3 is TGCGCCAGCCTTGATGTAGTTTCCTACGAGCAGTACTTC. Residues: CASLDVVSYEQYF. V and J are TRBV5-1 and TRBJ2-7, with D unclear. Germline CDR1 is SGHRS and CDR2 is YFSETQ. The germline V and J ends were trimmed by 7 bases and 1 base, with 12 bases remaining between them. The CDR3 is 13 amino acids.

This clonotype was seen a few times. The chain recombines TRBV20-1 with TRBJ2-7, with 8 bases that match TRBD1. V shed 4 bases, J shed 3 bases, and the junction held 8 bases outside the gene matches. Per the germline V gene, CDR1 is DFQATT and CDR2 is SNEGSKA (reference sequence). This CDR3 has 14 amino acids. As DNA, the CDR3 is TGCAGTGCTACTCTGGCCAGGGGGCGCTACGAGCAGTACTTC. Its protein product is CSATLARGRYEQYF.

This clonotype appeared a few times. The CDR3 DNA is TGCGCCAGCAGTGAGTACGGGGGACACACTGAAGCTTTCTTT. Translation gives CASSEYGGHTEAFF. The chain joins TRBV10-2 to TRBJ1-1, with a weak D call TRBD1 (5 bases). Between the trimmed V and J ends, which lost 1 base and 3 bases, there was a span of 9 bases. In germline, CDR1 is WSHSY, CDR2 SAAADI. The CDR3 runs to 14 residues.

The chain joins TRBV6-4 to TRBJ2-1; 10 bases line up with TRBD2. Germline V gene lookup returns CDR1 MRHNA and CDR2 SNTAGT. V gave up 3 bases and J gave up 9 bases; unmatched junction bases: 11. The length of the CDR3 is 16 residues. The CDR3 bases are TGTGCCAGCAGTGAAGGGTCGGGACTAGCGTTTGGTGAGCAGTTCTTC. It yields the protein CASSEGSGLAFGEQFF.

This sequence joins TRBV11-2 and TRBJ2-1; the D gene is possibly TRBD2 (5 bases). The CDR3 totals 18 residues. V lost 0 bases and J 0 bases, leaving 15 bases between the germline ends. CDR1 is SGHAT, CDR2 FQNNGV, per germline. CDR3 protein: CASSLDLPEAASYNEQFF. The CDR3 DNA reads TGTGCCAGCAGCTTAGATTTGCCTGAAGCGGCCTCCTACAATGAGCAGTTCTTC.

The rearrangement links TRBV5-1 to TRBJ2-6; D might be TRBD1 or TRBD2, each matching 5 bases. Between the trimmed V and J ends, which lost 4 bases and 2 bases, there was a span of 22 bases. CDR1 SGHRS and CDR2 YFSETQ come from the germline V gene. The CDR3 extends over 19 amino acids. This CDR3 is CASSPLGRKDVAGANVLTF. The CDR3 DNA is TGCGCCAGCAGCCCGCTGGGACGGAAGGATGTGGCTGGGGCCAACGTCCTGACTTTC.

The CDR3 region has the DNA TGTGCCATCAGGGACAGCTCCTACGAGCAGTACTTC. This sequence encodes CAIRDSSYEQYF. V gene TRBV10-3 combines with J gene TRBJ2-7, with D possibly matching TRBD1 (6 bases). Trimming stripped 6 bases from V and 0 bases from J, with 6 bases between. This CDR3 has 12 amino acids. Germline loops: CDR1 ENHRY, CDR2 SYGVKD.

The chain couples TRBV12-3 or TRBV12-4 to TRBJ2-1; D is tentatively TRBD1 or TRBD2 (5 bases each). The length of the CDR3 is 14 residues. The ends were cut back, 8 bases at V and 0 bases at J, with 11 bases in the middle. This chain's CDR3 is CASGGMPSYNEQFF. CDR3 DNA sequence: TGTGCCAGCGGGGGTATGCCCTCCTACAATGAGCAGTTCTTC.

The rearrangement joins TRBV5-1 to TRBJ2-7; D might be TRBD1 (6 bases). The CDR3 contains 16 residues. From germline, CDR1 is SGHRS and CDR2 YFSETQ. V gave up 5 bases and J gave up 1 base, with 19 bases separating them. CDR3 bases: TGCGCCAGCAGATTTACAGGGTGGGGGCTTTCCTACGAGCAGTACTTC. It translates to CASRFTGWGLSYEQYF.